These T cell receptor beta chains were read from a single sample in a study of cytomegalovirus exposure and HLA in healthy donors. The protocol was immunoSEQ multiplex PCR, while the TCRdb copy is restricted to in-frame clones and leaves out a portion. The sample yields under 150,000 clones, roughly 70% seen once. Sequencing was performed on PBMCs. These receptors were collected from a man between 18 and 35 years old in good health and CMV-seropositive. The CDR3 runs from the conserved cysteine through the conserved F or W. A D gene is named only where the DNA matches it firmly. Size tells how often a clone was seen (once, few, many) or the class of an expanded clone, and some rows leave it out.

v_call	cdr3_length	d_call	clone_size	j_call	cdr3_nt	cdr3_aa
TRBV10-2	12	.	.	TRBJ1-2	TGCGCCAGCAGTGAGATTTCGGGTGGCTACACCTTC	CASSEISGGYTF
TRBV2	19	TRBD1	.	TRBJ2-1	TGTGCCAGCAGTGAAGCCCCACTGAACCGGGACAGGGGTTACAATGAGCAGTTCTTC	CASSEAPLNRDRGYNEQFF
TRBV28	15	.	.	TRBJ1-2	TGTGCCAGCAGTTTATGGGCCGGGATTAACTATGGCTACACCTTC	CASSLWAGINYGYTF
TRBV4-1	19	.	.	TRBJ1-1	TGCGCCAGCAGCCAAGGGTACCTATTGGGGGCGAGGGGGGGTACTGAAGCTTTCTTT	CASSQGYLLGARGGTEAFF
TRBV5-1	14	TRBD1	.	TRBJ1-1	TGCGCCAGCAGCTTGGGGCAGGGGGGTGCTGAAGCTTTCTTT	CASSLGQGGAEAFF
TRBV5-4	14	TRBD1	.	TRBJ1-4	TGTGCCAGCAGCCCGGGACAGGGTGGTGAAAAACTGTTTTTT	CASSPGQGGEKLFF
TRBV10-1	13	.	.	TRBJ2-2	TGCGCCAGCAGTATCACGAGCACCGGGGAGCTGTTTTTT	CASSITSTGELFF
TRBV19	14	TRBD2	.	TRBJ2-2	TGTGCCAGTACCGCGGGGGGGTCCTTCGGGGAGCTGTTTTTT	CASTAGGSFGELFF
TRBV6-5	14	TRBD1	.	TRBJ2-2	TGTGCCAGCAGCCGAGACAGGGTTACTGGGGAGCTGTTTTTT	CASSRDRVTGELFF
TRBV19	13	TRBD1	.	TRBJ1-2	TGTGCCAGTAGTAGAGGGACAGTCTATGGCTACACCTTC	CASSRGTVYGYTF
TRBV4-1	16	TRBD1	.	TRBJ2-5	TGCGCCAGCAGCCAACCAAGACAGGGGGCGAGGGAGACCCAGTACTTC	CASSQPRQGARETQYF
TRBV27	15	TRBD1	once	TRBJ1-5	TGTGCCAGCAGTAGCGGGACAGGGAGGGATCAGCCCCAGCATTTT	CASSSGTGRDQPQHF
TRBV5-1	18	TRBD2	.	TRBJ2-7	TGCGCCAGCAGCTTGCGGGGTAGTCTAGCGGGGGGGCTATACGAGCAGTACTTC	CASSLRGSLAGGLYEQYF
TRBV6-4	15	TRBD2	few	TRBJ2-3	TGTGCCAGCACAAAAACTAGCGGGAGCACAGATACGCAGTATTTT	CASTKTSGSTDTQYF
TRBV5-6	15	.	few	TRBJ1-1	TGTGCCAGCAGCTATACGAGGACAGTGAGCACTGAAGCTTTCTTT	CASSYTRTVSTEAFF
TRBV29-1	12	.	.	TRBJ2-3	TGCAGCGTCCTACTAGCCACAGATACGCAGTATTTT	CSVLLATDTQYF
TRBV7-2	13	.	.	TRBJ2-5	TGTGCCAGCAGCATTCAGCGGCATGAGACCCAGTACTTC	CASSIQRHETQYF
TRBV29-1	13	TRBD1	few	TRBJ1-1	TGCAGCGTTTTGGTAGGGGGCTGGACTGAAGCTTTCTTT	CSVLVGGWTEAFF
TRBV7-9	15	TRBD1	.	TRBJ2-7	TGTGCCAGCAGCCCTATTGGGACAGGGGCCTACGAGCAGTACTTC	CASSPIGTGAYEQYF
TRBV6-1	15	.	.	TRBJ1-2	TGTGCCACCAACAGGGACCTGGCGCCCGGTTATGGCTACACCTTC	CATNRDLAPGYGYTF
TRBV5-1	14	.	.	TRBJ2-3	TGCGCCAGCAGCCCCTCTTTAGTTGAGGATACGCAGTATTTT	CASSPSLVEDTQYF
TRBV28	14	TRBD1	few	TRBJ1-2	TGTGCCAGCAGCCGGGGACAGGGAGTAGATGGCTACACCTTC	CASSRGQGVDGYTF
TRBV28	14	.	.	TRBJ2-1	TGTGCCAGCAGTTTAGGCATGATACGGGATGAGCAGTTCTTC	CASSLGMIRDEQFF
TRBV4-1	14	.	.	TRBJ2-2	TGCGCCAGCAGCAAGCAGGGAGGCACCGGGGAGCTGTTTTTT	CASSKQGGTGELFF
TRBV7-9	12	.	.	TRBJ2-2	TGTGCCAGCAGCACAAACACCGGGGAGCTGTTTTTT	CASSTNTGELFF
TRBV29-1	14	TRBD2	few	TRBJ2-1	TGCAGCGTTACGGGACTAGCGGGGGTAGATGAGCAGTTCTTC	CSVTGLAGVDEQFF
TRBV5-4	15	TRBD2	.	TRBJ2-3	TGTGCCAGCAGCCGACTAGCTCCGGGCACAGATACGCAGTATTTT	CASSRLAPGTDTQYF
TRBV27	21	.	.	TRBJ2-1	TGTGCCAGCAGTTTAGATGCGAACAGGGATGGAATAGTACCGATTGCCAATGAGCAGTTCTTC	CASSLDANRDGIVPIANEQFF
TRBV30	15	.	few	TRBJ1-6	TGTGCCTGGAGCGATCTTAAAAACGGGGTTTCACCCCTCCACTTT	CAWSDLKNGVSPLHF
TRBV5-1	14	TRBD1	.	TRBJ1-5	TGCGCCAGCAGCTTGGGGGACAGGTCAGAGCCCCAGCATTTT	CASSLGDRSEPQHF
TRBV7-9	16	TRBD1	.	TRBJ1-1	TGTGCCAGCAGTTTAACAGGGGGTTCGGGTTGGACTGAAGCTTTCTTT	CASSLTGGSGWTEAFF
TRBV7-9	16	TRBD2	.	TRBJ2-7	TGTGCCAGCAGCTCCTCTAGCGGGAAGAGCTCCTACGAGCAGTACTTC	CASSSSSGKSSYEQYF
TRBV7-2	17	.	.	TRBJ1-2	TGTGCCAGCAGCTTAGATGTAGGGACACGGCTCATTTATGGCTACACCTTC	CASSLDVGTRLIYGYTF
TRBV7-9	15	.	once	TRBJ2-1	TGTGCCAGCAGCTTAGTAGGGAGTCCTCTAAATGAGCAGTTCTTC	CASSLVGSPLNEQFF
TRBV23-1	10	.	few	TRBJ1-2	TGCGCCATTAGCAACTATGGCTACACCTTC	CAISNYGYTF
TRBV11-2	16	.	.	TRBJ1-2	TGTGCCAGCAGCCCCCGGGACACCCGCCTTAACTATGGCTACACCTTC	CASSPRDTRLNYGYTF
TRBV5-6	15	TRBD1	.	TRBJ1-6	TGTGCCAGCACCCTCGCCGGGACAGGGGCATCACCCCTCCACTTT	CASTLAGTGASPLHF
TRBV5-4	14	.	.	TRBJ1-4	TGTGCCAGCAGCGCCTGGGGGCGCACTGAAAAACTGTTTTTT	CASSAWGRTEKLFF
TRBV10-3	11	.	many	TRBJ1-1	TGTGCCATCAGTGAGGTTGGAGTAGCTTTCTTT	CAISEVGVAFF
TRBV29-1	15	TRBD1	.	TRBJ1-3	TGCAGCGTCCCACTCAGGGGGCCCTCTGGAAACACCATATATTTT	CSVPLRGPSGNTIYF
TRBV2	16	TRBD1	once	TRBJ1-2	TGTGCCAGCAGTGAATGGCGGCCCAGGGGGCCGGGTGGCTACACCTTC	CASSEWRPRGPGGYTF
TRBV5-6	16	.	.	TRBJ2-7	TGTGCCAGCAGCTTGCCAAACAGGGGAGGCGGCGACGAGCAGTACTTC	CASSLPNRGGGDEQYF